A single sample gave rise to the 9 T cell receptor beta chains below, sequenced in a study of T cells expressing NK-cell markers. TCRdb reworked the 5' RACE reads into one entry per CDR3 protein, no DNA. The table lists 350,000 to 450,000 distinct CDR3 sequences. What was sequenced was blood T cells: a sorted CD56 or NKG2C T cell subset, CD4+ or CD8+ T cells, or bulk PBMC T cells (not recorded which). Every receptor here comes from a man aged 18-70 years in good health.

The V and J genes are TRBV28 and TRBJ2-3. The CDR3 contains 16 residues. Germline assignment: CDR1 MDHEN and CDR2 SYDVKM. CDR3 region: CASSLTGLIDTDTQYF.

The chain employs TRBV20-1 and TRBJ2-7; with no DNA, the TCRdb D assignment of TRBD2 cannot be verified. This CDR3 comprises 15 residues. Looked up from germline, CDR1 is DFQATT and CDR2 is SNEGSKA (reference sequence). CDR3 residues: CSATSGGLYSYEQYF.

The chain is built from TRBV6-2 or TRBV6-3 and TRBJ2-5; TCRdb picks TRBD1, but there is no DNA to check that call. CDR1 is MNHEY, CDR2 SVGEGT, per germline. CDR3 size: 14 residues. CDR3 residues: CASSMGAGRETQYF.

The chain links TRBV7-9 to TRBJ1-4; without DNA, the TCRdb call of TRBD1 cannot be checked. There are 15 residues in the CDR3. Germline V CDR1 and CDR2: SEHNR, FQNEAQ (reference sequence). The CDR3 spells CASIEQGGSNEKLFF.

The chain has TRBV6-1 and TRBJ2-3; there is no DNA to check the TCRdb D call of TRBD2. CDR3 length: 17 amino acids. Germline V lookup: CDR1 MNHNS, CDR2 SASEGT. CDR3 region: CASSSIGRGPSGGTQYF.

This chain uses TRBV27 with TRBJ1-2; TCRdb's D call of TRBD1 is untestable without DNA. This CDR3 contains 14 residues. CDR1 is MNHEY, CDR2 SMNVEV, per germline (reference sequence). This CDR3 reads CASSWSGGGGGYTF.

The chain joins TRBV18 to TRBJ2-3. CDR3 size: 14 residues. Germline V gives CDR1 KGHSH, CDR2 LQKENI. The CDR3 is CASSLQGELDTQYF.

This chain links TRBV5-1 with TRBJ1-4; the TCRdb call, TRBD1, lacks DNA for checking. The CDR3 is 15 residues long. The germline CDR1 and CDR2 sequences are SGHRS and YFSETQ. This CDR3 is CASSEPTGGSEKLFF.

The genes are TRBV7-3 and TRBJ2-5; TCRdb lists TRBD1, though no DNA is available to test this call. The V gene's germline CDR1 is SGHTA and CDR2 FQGTGA. There are 15 residues in the CDR3. The CDR3 protein is CASSPIRGGRETQYF. Using reference TRBV7-3 and TRBJ2-5 for the parts outside the CDR3, the full variable domain is GAGVSQTPSNKVTEKGKYVELRCDPISGHTALYWYRQSLGQGPEFLIYFQGTGAADDSGLPNDRFFAVRPEGSVSTLKIQRTERGDSAVYLCASSPIRGGRETQYFGPGTRLLVL.